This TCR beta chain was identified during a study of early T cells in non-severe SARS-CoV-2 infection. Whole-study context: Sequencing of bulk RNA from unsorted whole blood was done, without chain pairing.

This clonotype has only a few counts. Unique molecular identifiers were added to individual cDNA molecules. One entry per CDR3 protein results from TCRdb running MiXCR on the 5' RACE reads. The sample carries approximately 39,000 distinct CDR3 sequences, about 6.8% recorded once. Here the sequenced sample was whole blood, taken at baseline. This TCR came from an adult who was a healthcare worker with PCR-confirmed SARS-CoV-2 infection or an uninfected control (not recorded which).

For the CDR3, the DNA is TGTGCCAGCAGCCCCCAGGGAGCCATCTCTGGAAACACCATATATTTT. Its translation: CASSPQGAISGNTIYF. V and J are TRBV7-2 and TRBJ1-3; D possibly corresponds to TRBD1 (5 bases). V lost 5 bases and J 0 bases, leaving 14 bases between the germline ends. Germline CDR1 and CDR2: SGHTA and FQGNSA. This CDR3 comprises 16 residues.